The T cell receptor (beta chain) under discussion was sequenced for a study of blood T cell repertoires in COVID-19 (dated by TCRdb to the early 2020s). About the investigation overall: Collaborator samples came from the United States, Italy and Spain and covered acute and convalescent phases of COVID-19. Where HLA class I and class II types were available, the types were taken from metadata supplied by the sample provider, not from assay-based typing. Sample metadata almost always included a de-identified subject ID, COVID-19 status, age in years and sex. The material from the prospective study consisted of cDNA or gDNA derived from T cells, B-cell-depleted T cells, or PBMCs. Samples came from the ongoing ImmuneRACE study (first 160 participants) plus 1,254 subjects from 6 global collaborators. A freely available public database, intended as a resource for researchers studying the immune response to SARS-CoV-2, is where the repertoires were released. Subjects who had been exposed to COVID-19, were actively infected with it, or had recovered from it provided the deeply sampled blood TCRbeta repertoires that made up the dataset.

TCRbeta CDR3 regions were amplified from genomic DNA by means of the immunoSEQ Assay, a bias-controlled multiplex PCR. As for how the authors treated the data: Nucleated cell counts per sample were estimated from amplification of reference gene primers within the assay. Sequence reads were collapsed and filtered to measure the absolute abundance of every unique TCRbeta CDR3 rearrangement. For each sample, productive Simpson clonality was calculated as the square root of Simpson's diversity index across productive rearrangements. Sourced from immuneACCESS, this table was stored by TCRdb with only in-frame sequences that have V and J called. A share of the clones is absent; for the studies checked, an unresolved V gene accounts for under half, and the remainder has no known explanation. D and trimming come from the DNA, and the V and J calls and clone size come from that table. Across this sample there are tens of thousands of clones, with roughly 85% seen only once. Roughly 4.3% of the sample is held by the ten biggest clonotypes.

On this clone itself: Its antigen is currently not known. Base qualities are not recorded, but no much larger clone differs from it by a single base.

Measured from the cysteine to the phenylalanine, the CDR3 is 15 residues long. Of the read, only the CDR3 DNA is kept; its 45 bases are in frame from base 1. The junction shows trimming of 4 bases on V and 6 bases on J, plus 18 bases between the germline ends. CDR1 and CDR2 were assigned from the germline V gene as KGHSH and LQKENI. Results the study describes overall, beyond this receptor: Clinical and demographic metadata were provided uncurated, with the amount varying by source and participant.

At one collaborating source in Seattle, patients were enrolled during active infection and were followed longitudinally through the course of disease. The collaborating institutions used their own protocols to collect whole blood in K2EDTA tubes. Collaborator samples were shipped for TCRbeta analysis as frozen whole blood, isolated PBMCs, or DNA extracted from either sample type. Material for sequencing was peripheral blood. This clonotype originated in a man in his sixties with COVID-19, enrolled during active disease. The chain employs TRBV18 and TRBJ1-2, with the D gene not confidently named. Here the CDR3 is given as CASSLQPQTSDGYTF. The DNA reads as follows: TGTGCCAGCTCACTTCAACCCCAGACTTCCGATGGCTACACCTTC.